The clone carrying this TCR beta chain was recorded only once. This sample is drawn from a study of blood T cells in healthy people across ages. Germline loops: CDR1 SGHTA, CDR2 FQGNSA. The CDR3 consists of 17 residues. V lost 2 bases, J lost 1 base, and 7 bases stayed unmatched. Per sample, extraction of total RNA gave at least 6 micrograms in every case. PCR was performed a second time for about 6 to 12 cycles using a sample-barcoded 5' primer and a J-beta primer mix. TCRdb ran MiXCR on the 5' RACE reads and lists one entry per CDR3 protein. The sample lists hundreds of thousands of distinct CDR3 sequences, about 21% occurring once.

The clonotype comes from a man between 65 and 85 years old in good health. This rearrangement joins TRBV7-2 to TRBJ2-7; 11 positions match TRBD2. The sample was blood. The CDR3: CASSLTSGSPKSYEQYF. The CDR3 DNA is TGTGCCAGCAGCTTAACTAGCGGGAGTCCCAAGTCCTACGAGCAGTACTTC.